This TCR beta chain emerged from a study of blood T cell repertoires in COVID-19. Study at large: The United States, Italy and Spain were the sources of the acute and convalescent COVID-19 samples. In each case, the material was cDNA or gDNA derived from T cells, B-cell-depleted T cells, or PBMCs.

Trimming removed 6 bases from V and 7 bases from J; junction bases left unmatched: 8. Germline lookup yields CDR1 MDHEN and CDR2 SYDVKM. CDR3 length: 14 amino acids. Method: immunoSEQ multiplex PCR; TCRdb's copy keeps in-frame clones and lacks some. The profile covers some 300,000 clones, with around 89% appearing a single time and 5.5% to 7% taken by the ten largest. The chain uses TRBV28 and TRBJ1-2; TRBD1 matches at 10 bases. The TCR originated in a woman in her twenties or thirties who had recovered from COVID-19. Sequenced: peripheral blood. This chain's CDR3 is CASSTRQGAGGYTF. CDR3 coding DNA: TGTGCCAGCAGCACACGACAGGGGGCGGGTGGCTACACCTTC.